A single sample is the source of the 29 T cell receptor beta chains below, sequenced in a study of CD8+CD57+ T cells in acquired aplastic anemia. The use of genomic DNA as template underpinned the TCR beta VDJ and CDR3 profiling. Each CDR3 protein gets one entry after TCRdb re-called the reads with MiXCR. In the table there are approximately 190,000 distinct CDR3 sequences, about 64% of which are singletons. Sequencing input: sorted CD4+, CD8+, or CD8+CD57+ T cells (not recorded which) from PBMCs. These receptors all come from a human donor with severe aplastic anemia or a healthy control (not recorded which).

The genes are TRBV7-8 and TRBJ1-5; 10 bases agree with TRBD1. The V gene's germline CDR1 is SGHVS and CDR2 FQNEAQ. This CDR3 comprises 15 residues. V gave up 6 bases and J gave up 2 bases; unmatched junction bases: 4. CDR3 in DNA: TGTGCCAGCAGTACCGGGACAGGGGGCAATCAGCCCCAGCATTTT. Protein product: CASSTGTGGNQPQHF.

This chain connects TRBV24-1 to TRBJ2-2; 8 bases map to TRBD1. This CDR3 is 16 amino acids long. CDR1 KGHDR and CDR2 SFDVKD come from the germline V gene. V was clipped by 7 bases and J by 1 base; unmatched bases: 7. The CDR3 region has the DNA TGTGCCACCAGCCACCGGGACAGGTGGAACACCGGGGAGCTGTTTTTT. Translated, it gives CATSHRDRWNTGELFF.

The chain uses TRBV11-2 and TRBJ2-7; D may be TRBD1 (7 bases). Germline assignment: CDR1 SGHAT and CDR2 FQNNGV. The V end lost 2 bases, the J end lost 2 bases, and 16 bases lay between the germline ends. This CDR3 comprises 16 residues. The DNA of the CDR3 is TGTGCCAGCAGCTTAAAGGTCGGAGGGGGCACCTACGAGCAGTACTTC. Translating gives CASSLKVGGGTYEQYF. Filled out from reference TRBV11-2 and TRBJ2-7, the complete variable domain reads EAGVAQSPRYKIIEKRQSVAFWCNPISGHATLYWYQQILGQGPKLLIQFQNNGVVDDSQLPKDRFSAERLKGVDSTLKIQPAKLEDSAVYLCASSLKVGGGTYEQYFGPGTRLTVT.

This chain links TRBV12-3 or TRBV12-4 with TRBJ1-1; tentatively, D is TRBD1 (6 bases). The V end was cut by 2 bases, the J end by 3 bases, with 13 bases between. This CDR3 comprises 15 residues. CDR3 sequence: CASSLNTGSYTEAFF. For the CDR3, the DNA is TGTGCCAGCAGTTTAAACACAGGGTCGTACACTGAAGCTTTCTTT.

This chain uses TRBV29-1 with TRBJ2-3; TRBD1 aligns across 9 bases. The CDR3 runs 13 residues. After removal of 6 bases from V and 4 bases from J, the junction contained 5 bases not matched to a gene. CDR1 is SQVTM and CDR2 is ANQGSEA in the germline V gene. The CDR3 DNA reads as TGCAGCGTCGACAGGGGGGGTCCAGATACGCAGTATTTT. This sequence encodes CSVDRGGPDTQYF.

In its sample, this clonotype was seen many times. The CDR3, as DNA: TGTGCCAGTAGTATTCAGGGACACGAGCAGTACTTC. The encoded protein is CASSIQGHEQYF. The chain uses TRBV19 and TRBJ2-7; either TRBD1 or TRBD2 may fit D (5 bases each). The CDR3 has 12 residues. Germline V gene data show CDR1 as LNHDA and CDR2 as SQIVND (reference sequence). V was clipped by 3 bases and J by 5 bases, with 8 bases between them.

The V and J genes are TRBV7-9 and TRBJ2-5; weak D call: TRBD1 (6 bases). This CDR3 has 13 amino acids. The germline gives CDR1 SEHNR, CDR2 FQNEAQ (reference sequence). Trimming shortened V by 5 bases and J by 5 bases, and 12 bases separated the two germline ends. CDR3 protein: CASSPQGQETQYF. CDR3 in DNA: TGTGCCAGCAGCCCACAGGGTCAGGAGACCCAGTACTTC. Supplemented by reference TRBV7-9 and TRBJ2-5, the full variable domain reads DTGVSQNPRHKITKRGQNVTFRCDPISEHNRLYWYRQTLGQGPEFLTYFQNEAQLEKSRLLSDRFSAERPKGSFSTLEIQRTEQGDSAMYLCASSPQGQETQYFGPGTRLLVL.

This clonotype came up once. The chain carries TRBV7-9 and TRBJ2-3, with 11 bases that match TRBD1. The CDR3 extends over 14 amino acids. After removal of 7 bases from V and 8 bases from J, the junction contained 8 bases not matched to a gene. Germline CDR1 reads SEHNR; CDR2 reads FQNEAQ (reference sequence). CDR3 sequence (DNA): TGTGCCAGCACCGCCGGACAGGGGGCAGGTACGCAGTATTTT. It is translated as CASTAGQGAGTQYF.

This clonotype was recorded at least ten times. The chain links TRBV19 to TRBJ2-7, with 7 bases that match TRBD1. V gave up 1 base and J gave up 6 bases; unmatched junction bases: 6. This CDR3 region has 14 residues. The V gene's germline CDR1 is LNHDA and CDR2 SQIVND (reference sequence). CDR3 DNA sequence: TGTGCCAGTAGTATAGTGGACAGGAGTTCCGAGCAGTACTTC. Amino acid sequence: CASSIVDRSSEQYF.

This clonotype has a count of ten or more. The V gene is TRBV4-1, the J gene TRBJ1-2; D gene ambiguous. V was cut by 0 bases and J by 7 bases, with 6 bases left in between. Germline CDR1 reads MGHRA; CDR2 reads YSYEKL. The CDR3 sequence is 12 residues long. The CDR3 nucleotides read TGCGCCAGCAGCCAAGATGAGTTTGGCTACACCTTC. Protein sequence: CASSQDEFGYTF.

The V call is TRBV19, the J call TRBJ2-2, with D perhaps being TRBD1 or TRBD2 (5 bases each). CDR1 and CDR2 from the germline V gene are LNHDA and SQIVND (reference sequence). Trimming removed 9 bases from V and 0 bases from J, with 11 bases in between. The CDR3 runs to 14 residues. CDR3 nucleotide sequence: TGTGCCAGCAAGGGGACGGCGAACACCGGGGAGCTGTTTTTT. Translation: CASKGTANTGELFF.

This clonotype was observed a few times. The CDR3: CSAIYPTSGSYEQYF. CDR3 in DNA: TGCAGTGCTATCTACCCCACTAGCGGCTCCTACGAGCAGTACTTC. This sequence joins TRBV20-1 and TRBJ2-7, with 8 bases identical to TRBD2. CDR3 length equals 15 residues. V trimming: 4 bases; J trimming: 0 bases; junction bases outside the gene matches: 8. Germline V gene lookup returns CDR1 DFQATT and CDR2 SNEGSKA (reference sequence).

This clonotype has more than one count but fewer than ten. The V and J genes are TRBV7-2 and TRBJ1-6; 9 bases are a match to TRBD1. This CDR3 has 17 amino acids. The J segment lost 13 bases and the V segment lost 5 bases, leaving 18 bases of the junction unmatched. Germline V gives CDR1 SGHTA, CDR2 FQGNSA. Here the CDR3 DNA reads TGTGCCAGCAGCGAAGACTTCCCCGGGACAGGGTCCGATCCCCTCCACTTT. Its translation: CASSEDFPGTGSDPLHF.

The table lists this clonotype with a count of one. A read error is likely, as this CDR3 ends without the conserved phenylalanine or tryptophan. The V gene is TRBV7-2, the J gene TRBJ1-4; D unclear. V lost 3 bases and J lost 8, with 10 bases in between. The CDR3 consists of 13 residues. The germline V gene has CDR1 SGHTA and CDR2 FQGNSA. CDR3 nucleotides: TGTGCCAGCAGCTTCGCCGAGGTAGAAAAACTGTTTTGT. Its translation is CASSFAEVEKLFC.

This clonotype was seen only a few times. The chain couples TRBV2 to TRBJ1-6; TRBD1 aligns across 10 bases. Trimming removed 5 bases from V and 9 bases from J; junction bases left unmatched: 7. Germline V gene lookup returns CDR1 SNHLY and CDR2 FYNNEI. This CDR3 is 15 amino acids long. The CDR3 reads CASSTDRGRGSPLHF. In DNA, the CDR3 is TGTGCCAGCAGTACAGACAGGGGGCGAGGTTCACCCCTCCACTTT.

CDR3 sequence: CATSGTPNDNEQFF. The DNA for the CDR3 is TGTGCCACCAGTGGGACTCCTAATGACAATGAGCAGTTCTTC. V usage is TRBV24-1 and J usage is TRBJ2-1; weak D call: TRBD2 (5 bases). V lost 5 bases to trimming and J lost 5 bases, with 12 bases between them. Germline CDR1 reads KGHDR; CDR2 reads SFDVKD. The CDR3 runs 14 residues.

This clonotype was detected once. This chain connects TRBV7-8 to TRBJ1-2; no definite D call. The length of the CDR3 is 11 residues. The germline V gene has CDR1 SGHVS and CDR2 FQNEAQ. The V gene lost 4 bases and the J gene lost 7 bases, with 7 bases spanning the gap. The CDR3 region has the DNA TGTGCCAGCAGCTCCGCGGGTGGCTACACCTTC. This gives the protein CASSSAGGYTF.

The chain employs TRBV9 and TRBJ1-6, with 7 bases lining up with TRBD1. Germline V gene sequence: CDR1 SGDLS, CDR2 YYNGEE. The CDR3 totals 16 residues. The ends lost 0 bases at V and 9 bases at J; junction bases unmatched: 9. CDR3 DNA sequence: TGTGCCAGCAGCGTAGTCCCAGACAGGGATCGTTCACCCCTCCACTTT. This codes for CASSVVPDRDRSPLHF.

This clonotype turned up a few times. The chain carries TRBV10-3 and TRBJ2-6; D perhaps matches TRBD1 (6 bases). The CDR3 runs to 17 residues. Germline V lookup: CDR1 ENHRY, CDR2 SYGVKD. V lost 0 bases, J lost 2 bases, and 11 bases lay in between. CDR3 sequence: CAISESRTVTGANVLTF. CDR3 nucleotide sequence: TGTGCCATCAGTGAGTCCAGGACAGTAACTGGGGCCAACGTCCTGACTTTC.

V and J are TRBV24-1 and TRBJ1-2; perhaps TRBD1 as D (5 bases). Germline-derived CDR1 and CDR2 are KGHDR and SFDVKD. The CDR3 length is 13 residues. V lost 4 bases to trimming and J lost 8 bases, with 13 bases between them. CDR3 region: CATSDRDRRGYTF. The DNA of the CDR3 is TGTGCCACCAGTGACAGGGATCGGAGGGGCTACACCTTC.

This chain joins TRBV7-2 and TRBJ2-7; D tentatively fits TRBD1 or TRBD2 (5 bases each). CDR3 length equals 12 residues. The germline gives CDR1 SGHTA, CDR2 FQGNSA. V lost 3 bases to trimming and J lost 6 bases, with 9 bases between them. The CDR3 nucleotides are TGTGCCAGCAGCTTGTGGGGGTCCGAGCAGTACTTC. Residues: CASSLWGSEQYF.

This clonotype was observed at least ten times. The chain combines TRBV15 with TRBJ2-4; TRBD2 matches at 10 bases. CDR3 size: 17 residues. Trimming at V came to 0 bases and at J to 7 bases, leaving 9 bases not matched to a gene. CDR1 is LNHNV and CDR2 is YYDKDF in the germline V gene (reference sequence). This CDR3 is CATSRDASGGAFNIQYF. The CDR3 nucleotides read TGTGCCACCAGCAGAGATGCCAGCGGGGGGGCCTTCAACATTCAGTACTTC.

This chain links TRBV28 with TRBJ2-1; a possible D gene is TRBD2 (5 bases). Trimming took 4 bases from V and 8 from J, leaving 15 bases between them. CDR1 MDHEN and CDR2 SYDVKM come from the germline V gene. This CDR3 contains 14 residues. CDR3 region: CASSYGELNDEQFF. CDR3 nucleotide sequence: TGTGCCAGCAGTTATGGGGAGTTGAACGATGAGCAGTTCTTC.

This clonotype was counted only a few times. The rearrangement links TRBV7-6 to TRBJ2-7; the match to TRBD1 covers 8 bases. Germline V CDR1 and CDR2: SGHVS, FNYEAQ. Trimming took 5 bases from V and 4 from J; bases not matched to a gene: 7. The CDR3 runs 14 residues. CDR3 protein: CASSPGTGKYEQYF. The CDR3 DNA is TGTGCCAGCAGCCCGGGGACAGGAAAATACGAGCAGTACTTC.

The chain links TRBV7-2 to TRBJ2-5; D gene ambiguous. Germline V gives CDR1 SGHTA, CDR2 FQGNSA. Trimming cost V 5 bases and J 4 bases, with 17 bases left between them. The CDR3 runs 15 residues. The CDR3 sequence: CASSRHYGAPETQYF. In DNA form, the CDR3 reads TGTGCCAGCAGCCGACATTATGGTGCTCCAGAGACCCAGTACTTC.

The chain links TRBV12-3 or TRBV12-4 to TRBJ1-4; possibly TRBD1 for D (6 bases). V was trimmed by 6 bases and J by 15 bases, leaving 29 bases between them. The CDR3 consists of 16 residues. Here the CDR3 reads CASSITLAGGQRIVFF. The CDR3 DNA reads TGTGCCAGCAGCATTACTCTAGCGGGGGGGCAGCGGATTGTGTTTTTT.

The chain employs TRBV12-3 or TRBV12-4 and TRBJ2-7, with 7 bases lining up with TRBD1. The J segment lost 2 bases and the V segment lost 6 bases, leaving 4 bases of the junction unmatched. The CDR3 is 13 residues long. The CDR3 protein is CASRYGQAYEQYF. Written as DNA, the CDR3 is TGTGCCAGCAGGTACGGACAGGCCTACGAGCAGTACTTC.

At least ten counts were recorded for this clonotype. Relative to the germline gene, one junction end is altered; a read error may explain this. V gene TRBV7-7 combines with J gene TRBJ2-2, with TRBD1 matching over 11 bases. CDR1 is SSHAT and CDR2 is FNYEAQ in the germline V gene (reference sequence). CDR3 length equals 15 residues. As DNA, the CDR3 is TGTGCTAGCAGCTCCCGGACAGGGGGCGACGGGGAGCTGTTTTTT. Translating it yields CASSSRTGGDGELFF.

In its sample, this clonotype was seen many times. The junction differs from germline at one of its ends, possibly a read error. The chain uses TRBV24-1 and TRBJ1-5, with 7 bases that match TRBD1. The CDR3 consists of 18 residues. The germline CDR1 and CDR2 sequences are KGHDR and SFDVKD. As DNA, the CDR3 is TGTGCCATCAGTGATAGGTATGTCGAGGGGGCGCCTCGACAGCCCCAGCATTTT. This gives the protein CAISDRYVEGAPRQPQHF.